The clone carrying this TCR beta chain was observed a handful of times. These data originate in a study of T-cell memory formation after mild COVID-19. The CDR3 has 15 residues. The junction had 6 bases not matched to a gene; V was cut back by 2 bases and J by 8 bases. Germline lookup yields CDR1 MNHEY and CDR2 SVGEGT. TCRdb processed the 5' RACE reads anew with MiXCR; each CDR3 protein has one entry. The sample holds 250,000 to 300,000 distinct CDR3 sequences, around 16% seen once. Sequenced: PBMCs or a T cell subset sorted from them (not recorded which). This chain links TRBV6-2 or TRBV6-3 with TRBJ1-6; 7 bases are shared with TRBD1. This clonotype was sampled from a man in his late teens or twenties who had mild COVID-19 (a few samples of this study predate the infection). Cell type and time point are not known. The CDR3 coding sequence is TGTGCCAGCAGTTACCGGACAGGTATAGATTCACCCCTCCACTTT. Translating it yields CASSYRTGIDSPLHF.